This passage covers 21 T cell receptor beta chains from one sample sequenced in a study of Graves' ophthalmopathy and Graves' hyperthyroidism (dated by TCRdb to between 2018 and 2020). TCRdb names Illumina HiSeq 2000 as the instrument used. TCR beta CDR3 regions were amplified from RNA transcripts for repertoire sequencing. HTBI primers and the Qiagen OneStep RT-PCR kit were used in a first-round RT-PCR, which was followed by a second-round multiplex PCR, size selection and purification. The raw public data were reprocessed by TCRdb itself: fastp quality trimming at Q25, MiXCR clonotype calling, in-frame beta chains only. Each CDR3 protein appears once, grouped with its most common genes and DNA. Within this sample are roughly 600,000 distinct CDR3 sequences, with about two fifths of them counted one time only. The top ten clonotypes cover over 3.5% of the sample. The sequenced sample consisted of peripheral blood or thyroid tissue (not recorded which). Receptor source: an adult man with Graves' hyperthyroidism.

In its sample, this clonotype was seen a few times. The chain has TRBV5-1 and TRBJ2-5, with TRBD1 matching over 7 bases. V lost 4 bases, J lost 5 bases, and 14 bases stayed unmatched. CDR3 length: 16 amino acids. Looked up from germline, CDR1 is SGHRS and CDR2 is YFSETQ. In nucleotides, the CDR3 is TGCGCCAGCAGCCTGGGACAGACACCTAGGGGGGAGACCCAGTACTTC. Amino acids: CASSLGQTPRGETQYF.

The CDR3 DNA reads TGCAGCGTTGTGCGGGGGGGCTCCCCTCTAATCGGCGAGCTGTTTTTT. Protein product: CSVVRGGSPLIGELFF. This chain uses TRBV29-1 with TRBJ2-2; 9 bases line up with TRBD2. The length of the CDR3 is 16 residues. Looked up from germline, CDR1 is SQVTM and CDR2 is ANQGSEA. Trimming cost V 4 bases and J 11 bases; bases outside gene matches: 17.

This clonotype was counted a few times. The genes are TRBV5-1 and TRBJ1-3; TRBD1 matches 7 bases. V lost 4 bases and J lost 4; bases outside the gene matches: 5. The CDR3 spans 14 residues. Germline CDR1 and CDR2: SGHRS and YFSETQ. The CDR3 loop reads CASSPGTEGNTIYF. As DNA, the CDR3 is TGCGCCAGCAGCCCTGGGACAGAAGGAAACACCATATATTTT.

Turning to this clonotype: A much larger clone sits a single nucleotide away, making a read error possible. The chain recombines TRBV9 with TRBJ1-2; no firm D call. Per the germline V gene, CDR1 is SGDLS and CDR2 is YYNGEE. This CDR3 has 15 residues. V was shortened by 4 bases and J by 6 bases, with 19 bases between the two germline ends. The CDR3 reads CASSLEGGDSHGYTF. CDR3 DNA: TGTGCCAGCAGCCTCGAGGGTGGGGATTCCCATGGCTACACCTTC.

In regard to this clonotype: Germline is not matched at one junction end, which may reflect a read error. The chain carries TRBV10-3 and TRBJ2-2; TRBD1 agrees at 10 bases. CDR1 is ENHRY, CDR2 SYGVKD, per germline. The CDR3 runs to 16 residues. CDR3 in amino acids: CASSYFGTGEHGELFF. The CDR3 DNA sequence: TGTGCCAGCAGTTACTTCGGGACAGGGGAGCACGGGGAGCTGTTTTTT.

The chain has TRBV12-3 or TRBV12-4 and TRBJ2-7; 8 nucleotides match TRBD2. This CDR3 is 15 amino acids long. With 8 bases clipped from V and 6 bases from J, the junction kept 15 bases outside the gene matches. CDR3 sequence (DNA): TGTGCCAGCGGATTAGCGGGGCCGTCGTGGCCCGAGCAGTACTTC. Translation gives CASGLAGPSWPEQYF.

This clonotype was recorded a few times. The V call is TRBV20-1, the J call TRBJ1-1; no firm D call. The germline V gene encodes CDR1 DFQATT and CDR2 SNEGSKA (reference sequence). V was cut by 3 bases and J by 0 bases, with 14 bases left in between. This CDR3 is built from 15 residues. The DNA of the CDR3 is TGCAGTGCTAGTGATCCTGTCGGAGTGAACACTGAAGCTTTCTTT. Protein: CSASDPVGVNTEAFF.

This clonotype was seen a handful of times. The gene calls are TRBV12-3 or TRBV12-4 and TRBJ1-1; the D is unclear. CDR3 length: 16 amino acids. Trimming stripped 3 bases from V and 2 bases from J, with 16 bases between. The CDR3 protein is CASSFEGGRGNTEAFF. The CDR3, as DNA: TGTGCCAGCAGTTTCGAGGGCGGGCGGGGAAACACTGAAGCTTTCTTT.

This chain joins TRBV29-1 and TRBJ1-2; D gene uncertain. This CDR3 has 13 residues. Looked up from germline, CDR1 is SQVTM and CDR2 is ANQGSEA. Trimming cost V 7 bases and J 3 bases, with 15 bases left between them. The CDR3 here is CSAKEGVDYGYTF. DNA for the CDR3: TGCAGCGCAAAAGAGGGAGTTGACTATGGCTACACCTTC.

This clonotype was observed a few times. This chain connects TRBV5-1 to TRBJ2-3; 12 nucleotides align to TRBD1. The trim removed 5 bases at V and 8 bases at J, leaving 12 bases unmatched. From germline, CDR1 is SGHRS and CDR2 YFSETQ. The CDR3 contains 16 residues. The CDR3 DNA follows: TGCGCCAGCAGATTCTATGGGGACAGGGGGCATGGTACGCAGTATTTT. Its protein is CASRFYGDRGHGTQYF.

This clonotype has ten or more counts. V is TRBV29-1 and J is TRBJ1-4; D ambiguous. V was shortened by 6 bases and J by 0 bases, with 11 bases between the two germline ends. Per the germline V gene, CDR1 is SQVTM and CDR2 is ANQGSEA. There are 14 residues in the CDR3. In nucleotides, the CDR3 is TGCAGCGTCGGATCGGGCGCAACTAATGAAAAACTGTTTTTT. Translated: CSVGSGATNEKLFF.

This clonotype was seen at least ten times. V is TRBV7-9 and J is TRBJ1-2; D not resolved. CDR1 is SEHNR, CDR2 FQNEAQ, per germline (reference sequence). The CDR3 sequence is 13 residues long. V was cut by 5 bases and J by 4 bases, with 11 bases left in between. The CDR3 protein is CASSELGSYGYTF. CDR3 DNA: TGTGCCAGCAGCGAATTAGGGAGCTATGGCTACACCTTC. The variable domain in full, completed from reference TRBV7-9 and TRBJ1-2, reads DTGVSQNPRHKITKRGQNVTFRCDPISEHNRLYWYRQTLGQGPEFLTYFQNEAQLEKSRLLSDRFSAERPKGSFSTLEIQRTEQGDSAMYLCASSELGSYGYTFGSGTRLTVV.

The genes are TRBV24-1 and TRBJ2-5; 8 positions match TRBD2. The CDR3 length is 16 residues. CDR1 and CDR2 (germline): KGHDR, SFDVKD. The V segment lost 1 base and the J segment 3 bases; nucleotides outside the gene matches: 6. Written as DNA, the CDR3 is TGTGCCACCAGTGATTTATCCGGGACTAGGGAAGAGACCCAGTACTTC. Amino acids: CATSDLSGTREETQYF.

This clonotype came up many times. The V call is TRBV19, the J call TRBJ1-2, with TRBD1 matching 7 bases. CDR1 and CDR2 (germline): LNHDA, SQIVND (reference sequence). The CDR3 loop spans 14 amino acids. Trimming at V came to 6 bases and at J to 4 bases, leaving 8 bases not matched to a gene. The CDR3, as DNA: TGTGCCAGTAGAACGACAGGGACGAGCTATGGCTACACCTTC. Its translation: CASRTTGTSYGYTF. Drawing the rest from reference TRBV19 and TRBJ1-2, the complete variable domain is DGGITQSPKYLFRKEGQNVTLSCEQNLNHDAMYWYRQDPGQGLRLIYYSQIVNDFQKGDIAEGYSVSREKKESFPLTVTSAQKNPTAFYLCASRTTGTSYGYTFGSGTRLTVV.

In this sample, this clonotype turned up many times. The V gene is TRBV5-1, the J gene TRBJ1-1; D is perhaps TRBD1 (6 bases). The V end lost 1 base, the J end lost 4 bases, and 17 bases lay between the germline ends. Germline V gene sequence: CDR1 SGHRS, CDR2 YFSETQ. This CDR3 region has 16 residues. Here the CDR3 reads CASSLLGGAHGTEAFF. For the CDR3, the DNA is TGCGCCAGCAGCTTGCTTGGGGGGGCGCATGGCACTGAAGCTTTCTTT.

V usage is TRBV20-1 and J usage is TRBJ2-1; D tentatively reads TRBD1 or TRBD2 (6 bases each). In germline, CDR1 is DFQATT, CDR2 SNEGSKA (reference sequence). This CDR3 region has 13 residues. Trimming cost V 7 bases and J 7 bases, with 17 bases left between them. CDR3 sequence (DNA): TGCAGTGTCGACAGGCCTGGGGGGAATGAGCAGTTCTTC. Protein product: CSVDRPGGNEQFF.

This clonotype was seen once. This chain connects TRBV29-1 to TRBJ2-7; 11 nucleotides line up with TRBD2. From germline, CDR1 is SQVTM and CDR2 ANQGSEA. The junction had 4 bases not matched to a gene; V was cut back by 6 bases and J by 3 bases. This CDR3 region has 13 residues. The CDR3 DNA reads TGCAGCGTCCCTAGCGGGGGGATCTACGAGCAGTACTTC. Protein product: CSVPSGGIYEQYF.

DNA of the CDR3: TGTGCCAGCAGCGGCAGAGCGTCCGGTTATAATGAAAAACTGTTTTTT. Protein product: CASSGRASGYNEKLFF. The gene calls are TRBV6-1 and TRBJ1-4, with D hard to call. This CDR3 spans 16 amino acids. In germline, CDR1 is MNHNS, CDR2 SASEGT. The ends were cut back, 6 bases at V and 4 bases at J, with 18 bases in the middle.

This clonotype was detected many times. The chain joins TRBV10-3 to TRBJ2-7; TRBD1 might be the D (6 bases). The germline V gene has CDR1 ENHRY and CDR2 SYGVKD. Trimming removed 3 bases at V and 3 bases at J, with 12 bases between. This CDR3 region has 14 residues. CDR3 nucleotides: TGTGCCATCAGTGAAGGGGGTGGTATCTACGAGCAGTACTTC. Its translation: CAISEGGGIYEQYF.

This chain connects TRBV5-8 to TRBJ1-3; D unclear. The V end was cut by 4 bases, the J end by 1 base, with 18 bases between. Germline assignment: CDR1 SGHTS and CDR2 YDEGEE. The CDR3 spans 17 residues. CDR3 nucleotides: TGTGCCAGCAGCCATAGAGGGTTTCTCGATTCTGGAAACACCATATATTTT. It encodes CASSHRGFLDSGNTIYF.

This clonotype was counted ten times or more. The chain links TRBV20-1 to TRBJ2-5; 9 bases are a match to TRBD2. The trim removed 1 base at V and 2 bases at J, leaving 5 bases unmatched. This CDR3 is built from 15 residues. From germline, CDR1 is DFQATT and CDR2 SNEGSKA (reference sequence). The CDR3 region is CSARVGAGGQETQYF. For the CDR3, the DNA is TGCAGTGCTAGAGTTGGAGCGGGGGGACAAGAGACCCAGTACTTC.